This TCR beta chain was captured in a study of shared clonotypes between healthy human individuals. The data were produced by immunoSEQ multiplex PCR, yet TCRdb's version contains in-frame clones alone and is incomplete. In the table there are about 550,000 clones, around 95% of which are singletons. Germline-derived CDR1 and CDR2 are MNHEY and SMNVEV (reference sequence). This CDR3 comprises 15 residues. The V segment lost 5 bases and the J segment 5 bases; nucleotides outside the gene matches: 7. CD45RO-negative cells were positively selected for CCR7, leaving out terminally differentiated effector memory CD45RA+ cells. Each of the donors was a healthy adult who was HIV-negative and had not had a recent acute infection or vaccination.

Material: naive CD8+ T cells sorted from blood. The clonotype comes from a woman aged 25 to 39 in good health. The V and J genes are TRBV27 and TRBJ2-2; the match to TRBD2 covers 8 bases. CDR3: CASSPRLARTGELFF. The CDR3 DNA is TGTGCCAGCAGTCCTCGACTAGCGAGAACCGGGGAGCTGTTTTTT.